One and the same sample provided the 8 T cell receptor beta chains below, sequenced in a study of shared clonotypes between healthy human individuals. Sequencing used immunoSEQ multiplex PCR; TCRdb keeps in-frame clones, though not all of them. This sample carries around 500,000 clones, about four fifths of them seen once, and the ten largest clones take over 10%. Input material: PBMCs. Receptor source: a woman aged 40 to 49 in good health. Some clones in this sample may be carry-over from other donors' samples.

The rearrangement uses TRBV5-6 and TRBJ2-7, with D perhaps matching TRBD1 (5 bases). V lost 10 bases, J lost 10 bases, and 21 bases lay in between. The CDR3 contains 12 residues. Germline V lookup: CDR1 SGHDT, CDR2 YYEEEE. CDR3 nucleotide sequence: TGTGCCGGCTCTACCGGCAGGGCGAAACAGTACTTC. Translating gives CAGSTGRAKQYF.

The chain couples TRBV9 to TRBJ2-7, with D tentatively TRBD2 (6 bases). CDR1 and CDR2 from the germline V gene are SGDLS and YYNGEE. The CDR3 sequence is 17 residues long. Trimming pared 0 bases from V and 0 bases from J, leaving 16 bases between. The CDR3 is CASSVAPTSSSSYEQYF. CDR3 coding DNA: TGTGCCAGCAGCGTAGCTCCCACTAGCTCTAGCTCCTACGAGCAGTACTTC.

The rearrangement links TRBV2 to TRBJ1-1; D might be TRBD1 (6 bases). The germline CDR1 and CDR2 sequences are SNHLY and FYNNEI. The V end was cut by 9 bases, the J end by 1 base, with 12 bases between. CDR3 length: 13 amino acids. The CDR3: CASRPRGNTEAFF. The CDR3 DNA reads as TGTGCCAGTCGCCCCAGGGGGAACACTGAAGCTTTCTTT.

The rearrangement uses TRBV29-1 and TRBJ2-7; a possible D gene is TRBD1 (6 bases). Trimming left V 3 bases short and J 5 bases short, with 14 bases between. Germline CDR1 and CDR2: SQVTM and ANQGSEA. This CDR3 has 13 residues. DNA for the CDR3: TGCAGCGTTGACGGGCAGGGGATCAACGAGCAGTACTTC. As protein: CSVDGQGINEQYF.

This rearrangement joins TRBV6-6 to TRBJ2-5; 8 positions match TRBD1. The CDR3 sequence is 15 residues long. V was pared by 1 base and J by 2 bases, with 3 bases of the junction left unmatched. Germline CDR1 MNHNY, CDR2 SVGAGI (reference sequence). The CDR3 region is CASSYWDRRQETQYF. CDR3 DNA: TGTGCCAGCAGTTACTGGGACAGGAGACAAGAGACCCAGTACTTC.

J is TRBJ2-7 and V is TRBV11-2; no definite D call. Per the germline V gene, CDR1 is SGHAT and CDR2 is FQNNGV. With 5 bases removed from V and 0 bases from J, the gap between germline ends came to 11 bases. The CDR3 spans 14 residues. Written as DNA, the CDR3 is TGTGCCAGCAGCCCCCGACCGTCCTCCTACGAGCAGTACTTC. This sequence encodes CASSPRPSSYEQYF. Full variable domain (missing parts from reference TRBV11-2 and TRBJ2-7): EAGVAQSPRYKIIEKRQSVAFWCNPISGHATLYWYQQILGQGPKLLIQFQNNGVVDDSQLPKDRFSAERLKGVDSTLKIQPAKLEDSAVYLCASSPRPSSYEQYFGPGTRLTVT.

The chain uses TRBV29-1 and TRBJ2-2, with D perhaps matching TRBD1 (7 bases). From germline, CDR1 is SQVTM and CDR2 ANQGSEA. Trimming cost V 6 bases and J 0 bases, with 17 bases left between them. This CDR3 is 16 amino acids long. Written as DNA, the CDR3 is TGCAGCGTGGGATCCGGCGGGACAGCGAACACCGGGGAGCTGTTTTTT. Residues: CSVGSGGTANTGELFF.

The rearrangement uses TRBV29-1 and TRBJ1-4; no definite D call. This CDR3 is 12 amino acids long. Germline CDR1 is SQVTM and CDR2 is ANQGSEA. The germline V and J ends were trimmed by 7 bases and 8 bases, with 14 bases remaining between them. The DNA of the CDR3 is TGCAGCGCTCGGGATCTAGGCGAAAAACTGTTTTTT. The encoded protein is CSARDLGEKLFF.